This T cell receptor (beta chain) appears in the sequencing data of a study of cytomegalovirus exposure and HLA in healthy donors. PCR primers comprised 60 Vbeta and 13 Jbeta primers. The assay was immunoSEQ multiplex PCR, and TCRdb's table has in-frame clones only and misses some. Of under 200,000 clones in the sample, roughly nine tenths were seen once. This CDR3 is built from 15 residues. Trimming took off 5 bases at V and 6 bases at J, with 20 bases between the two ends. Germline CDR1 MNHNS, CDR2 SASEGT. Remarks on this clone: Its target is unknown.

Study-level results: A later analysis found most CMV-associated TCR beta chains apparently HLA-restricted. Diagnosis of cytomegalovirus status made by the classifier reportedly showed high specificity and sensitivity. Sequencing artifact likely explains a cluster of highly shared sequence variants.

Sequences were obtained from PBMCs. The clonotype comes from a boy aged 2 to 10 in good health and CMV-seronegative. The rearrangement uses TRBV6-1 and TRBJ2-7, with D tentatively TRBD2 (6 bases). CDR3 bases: TGTGCCAGCAGTTCATCGGGACTGGGTGGGGGCGAGCAGTACTTC. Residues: CASSSSGLGGGEQYF.